This T cell receptor (beta chain) was sequenced for a study of cytomegalovirus exposure and HLA in healthy donors. General study points: It was shown in a later analysis that HLA-associated TCR beta chains were more clonally expanded than other, equally common chains. TCR beta V- and J-gene trimming, according to a later analysis, was linked to a missense DCLRE1C variant.

To note about this clone: Its antigen is still unknown.

Amplification used 60 Vbeta primers and 13 Jbeta primers. Generated by immunoSEQ multiplex PCR, the TCRdb table keeps only in-frame clones and is missing some. The top ten hold 1% of the sample, which has over 150,000 clones, about four fifths seen once. Sequenced: PBMCs. The sequence was obtained from a woman in her 50s in good health and CMV-seropositive.

CDR3 sequence (DNA): TGTGCCAGCAGCTTAGCAGGGAGGGGAGAGACCCAGTACTTC. Amino acid sequence: CASSLAGRGETQYF. The rearrangement joins TRBV7-6 to TRBJ2-5; 7 nucleotides line up with TRBD2. CDR3 length: 14 residues. The trim removed 0 bases at V and 4 bases at J, leaving 2 bases unmatched. Germline-derived CDR1 and CDR2 are SGHVS and FNYEAQ.